This record looks at one TCR beta chain sequence and its context. Vbeta (60) and Jbeta (13) primers were used in the PCR. Assay: immunoSEQ multiplex PCR; the TCRdb copy retains only in-frame clones and omits some. Of around 190,000 clones listed, around 79% are singletons. This entry comes from a study of cytomegalovirus exposure and HLA in healthy donors. Germline CDR1 SGHNT, CDR2 YYREEE (reference sequence). V shed 1 base, J shed 7 bases, and the junction held 1 base outside the gene matches. The CDR3 covers 13 residues. V is TRBV5-4 and J is TRBJ2-1; 8 bases match TRBD1. Material for sequencing was PBMCs. The sequence was obtained from a woman aged 18-35 years in good health and CMV-seronegative. This CDR3 reads CASSLTGGNEQFF. CDR3 sequence (DNA): TGTGCCAGCAGCTTGACAGGGGGGAATGAGCAGTTCTTC.